This TCR beta chain was identified in a study of synovial regulatory T cells in juvenile arthritis (dated by TCRdb to 2013 to 2016). With regard to the full study: Of the sequenced patients, a few were therapy-naive, one was treated with methotrexate plus infliximab, 6 or 7 were treated with methotrexate, and one lacked treatment information. The study compared the TCRbeta CDR3 repertoires of blood iaTreg cells, other blood Treg cells and synovial fluid Treg cells taken from matched patient samples. The TCR repertoire comparisons covered Treg and Teff subsets from some 10 JIA patients with active disease. Although effector T cell subsets in the cohort were also sequenced for comparisons, the Treg dataset on its own covers only blood and synovial fluid Treg cells.

Receptor libraries were prepared by the immunoSEQ multiplex PCR assay. TCRbeta CDR3 sequencing was carried out by Adaptive Biotechnologies. For the original study's pipeline: To assess repertoire similarity, the researchers used the Chao-modified Jaccard index along with median clonotype overlap taken from 200 random subsamples at equal sample size. Similarity analyses used either productive nucleotide sequences or in silico-translated amino acid sequences. Repertoires were compared using hierarchical clustering with single linkage and t-SNE, both based on Chao-modified Jaccard distances. Repertoire diversity was quantified with the Renyi index, after sample size normalisation, across a range of alpha values. Not all clones reach the TCRdb copy of this immuneACCESS table, which keeps in-frame sequences only. Checked studies attribute under half of the gap to unresolved V genes and leave the rest unexplained. From that table come the V and J calls and clone size; the DNA was used to work out D and trimming. The sample table includes about 2,100 clones. The leading ten clones occupy just over 20% of the sample.

Synovial samples were synovial fluid collected alongside matched peripheral blood from each patient with active arthritis. TCR repertoire donors were around eleven juvenile idiopathic arthritis patients with active disease who had not reached inactive disease, 3 polyarticular and 8 oligoarticular. The median age of the TCR-sequenced patients was less than 13 years (range 2.4-22.9), and their median disease duration was roughly seven years (range 0.2-19.1). FOXP3 TSDR demethylation comparable to that of blood and healthy-donor Treg cells was observed in synovial Treg cells, supporting bona fide regulatory lineage commitment. The samples for TCR repertoire analysis were obtained at two Italian centres. General study outcomes and caveats: Synovial Treg cells shared more CDR3 sequences with iaTreg cells than with other blood Treg cells; Chao-Jaccard similarity confirmed closer relation. iaTreg TCR repertoires were largely private across patients and partially overlapped with synovial Teff and blood CPL repertoires.

From a lookup of the germline V gene (reference sequence), CDR1 and CDR2 are MNHNY and SVGAGI. The CDR3 measures 15 amino acids from cysteine to phenylalanine. DNA is not recorded here. No count is logged; frequency rates this clone as medium-sized (0.01 to 0.1%). It lacks a known antigen. The sequenced sample consisted of Treg cells from the synovium. The sequence was obtained from a donor younger than 30 with juvenile idiopathic arthritis. The chain couples TRBV6-6 to TRBJ1-5; the D gene TCRdb calls, TRBD1, cannot be checked with no DNA. For the CDR3, the sequence is CASRQAGTGFQPQHF.